A single sample gave rise to the 31 T cell receptor beta chains below, sequenced in a study of sequential checkpoint blockade in melanoma. As for treatment: randomized to nivolumab then ipilimumab (arm A) or the reverse (arm B). The repertoire was sequenced with immunoSEQ multiplex PCR; TCRdb's copy has only in-frame clones and lacks some. Of 25,000 to 35,000 clones detected, about three quarters appear once; the ten largest clones hold 22%. Sample: CD8+ T cells sorted from blood (inferred from file names), taken from a patient given nivolumab and ipilimumab in sequence. Receptor source: a human donor with melanoma.

The chain combines TRBV19 with TRBJ2-1, with 10 bases that match TRBD2. Germline-derived CDR1 and CDR2 are LNHDA and SQIVND (reference sequence). The CDR3 contains 16 residues. V was clipped by 5 bases and J by 3 bases; unmatched bases: 7. DNA of the CDR3: TGTGCCAGTAGTCCATATAGCGGGGGGAACTACAATGAGCAGTTCTTC. This codes for CASSPYSGGNYNEQFF.

V and J are TRBV29-1 and TRBJ1-2; D perhaps matches TRBD1 (6 bases). The ends were cut back, 6 bases at V and 2 bases at J, with 16 bases in the middle. Germline CDR1 is SQVTM and CDR2 is ANQGSEA. The CDR3 has 14 amino acids. The CDR3 coding sequence is TGCAGCGTGCCGGACAGAAACACGAACTATGGCTACACCTTC. It translates to CSVPDRNTNYGYTF.

This clone was seen a few times. This sequence joins TRBV4-3 and TRBJ2-7; D ambiguous. Trimming removed 7 bases from V and 3 bases from J, with 19 bases in between. Germline CDR1 reads LGHNA; CDR2 reads YSLEER. The CDR3 spans 15 residues. CDR3 amino acids: CASKYSSSGSYEQYF. The DNA for the CDR3 is TGCGCCAGCAAATATTCGTCCTCAGGAAGCTACGAGCAGTACTTC.

The V gene is TRBV28, the J gene TRBJ1-2, with TRBD1 matching over 8 bases. Trimming took 4 bases from V and 3 from J; bases not matched to a gene: 4. The CDR3 is 14 amino acids. Per germline, CDR1 MDHEN and CDR2 SYDVKM. CDR3 DNA: TGTGCCAGCAGTTACCAGGGGGCCTACTATGGCTACACCTTC. It translates to CASSYQGAYYGYTF.

This clone has a single count. The chain employs TRBV19 and TRBJ2-1; 9 bases are a match to TRBD2. J lost 2 bases, V lost 5 bases, and 4 bases had no gene match. From germline, CDR1 is LNHDA and CDR2 SQIVND (reference sequence). This CDR3 spans 15 amino acids. CDR3 DNA sequence: TGTGCCAGTAGTTCAGGCGGGAGGGCCTACAATGAGCAGTTCTTC. This encodes CASSSGGRAYNEQFF. Based on the CDR3 plus reference TRBV19 and TRBJ2-1, the full variable domain is DGGITQSPKYLFRKEGQNVTLSCEQNLNHDAMYWYRQDPGQGLRLIYYSQIVNDFQKGDIAEGYSVSREKKESFPLTVTSAQKNPTAFYLCASSSGGRAYNEQFFGPGTRLTVL.

The chain recombines TRBV9 with TRBJ2-1; TRBD1 is a possible D gene (5 bases). The germline V and J ends were trimmed by 0 bases and 5 bases, with 12 bases remaining between them. The CDR3 is 15 amino acids. The germline CDR1 and CDR2 sequences are SGDLS and YYNGEE. CDR3 amino acids: CASSVDWGFNNEQFF. The CDR3 DNA follows: TGTGCCAGCAGCGTAGACTGGGGCTTTAACAATGAGCAGTTCTTC.

CDR3 DNA sequence: TGCGCCAGCAGCTGGGGGGGATGGGGTGAGCAGTTCTTC. Protein: CASSWGGWGEQFF. This chain joins TRBV5-1 and TRBJ2-1, with 7 positions matching TRBD2. The CDR3 runs 13 residues. Germline CDR1 reads SGHRS; CDR2 reads YFSETQ. Unmatched junction bases numbered 6, after V lost 3 bases and J lost 9 bases.

The chain uses TRBV7-9 and TRBJ2-5; 11 nucleotides line up with TRBD2. With 6 bases clipped from V and 5 bases from J, the junction kept 5 bases outside the gene matches. This CDR3 is 14 amino acids long. The V gene's germline CDR1 is SEHNR and CDR2 FQNEAQ (reference sequence). The CDR3 DNA sequence: TGTGCCAGCAGTACTAGCGGGAGCGTGGAGACCCAGTACTTC. It translates to CASSTSGSVETQYF.

V is TRBV2 and J is TRBJ2-2; 8 nucleotides agree with TRBD2. V was pared by 4 bases and J by 2 bases, with 9 bases of the junction left unmatched. Looked up from germline, CDR1 is SNHLY and CDR2 is FYNNEI. The CDR3 is made up of 17 amino acids. CDR3 protein: CASSVSEREINTGELFF. DNA of the CDR3: TGTGCCAGCAGTGTTAGTGAGCGGGAGATAAACACCGGGGAGCTGTTTTTT. The variable domain in full, completed from reference TRBV2 and TRBJ2-2, reads EPEVTQTPSHQVTQMGQEVILRCVPISNHLYFYWYRQILGQKVEFLVSFYNNEISEKSEIFDDQFSVERPDGSNFTLKIRSTKLEDSAMYFCASSVSEREINTGELFFGEGSRLTVL.

The chain recombines TRBV5-6 with TRBJ2-1, with D perhaps TRBD2 (6 bases). The ends were cut back, 4 bases at V and 8 bases at J, with 16 bases in the middle. The CDR3 length is 14 residues. Germline loops: CDR1 SGHDT, CDR2 YYEEEE. DNA of the CDR3: TGTGCCAGCAGCGCGGGATGGAGGGGAGATGAGCAGTTCTTC. Protein product: CASSAGWRGDEQFF.

The chain carries TRBV13 and TRBJ2-2; TRBD2 matches 13 bases. V trimming: 3 bases; J trimming: 8 bases; junction bases outside the gene matches: 6. The CDR3 has 16 residues. Germline-derived CDR1 and CDR2 are PRHDT and FYEKMQ (reference sequence). The CDR3 DNA reads TGTGCCAGCAGCTTCGGACTAGCGGGAGTGGTGGGGGAGCTGTTTTTT. Protein product: CASSFGLAGVVGELFF.

This chain links TRBV10-3 with TRBJ2-1; D may be TRBD2 (6 bases). The CDR3 length is 13 residues. Germline V gene data show CDR1 as ENHRY and CDR2 as SYGVKD. The V end was cut by 0 bases, the J end by 10 bases, with 10 bases between. The CDR3 is CAISESPGEEQFF. DNA of the CDR3: TGTGCCATCAGTGAGTCCCCGGGAGAGGAGCAGTTCTTC.

The V gene is TRBV27, the J gene TRBJ2-7, with 9 nucleotides matching TRBD2. The CDR3 covers 15 residues. V lost 0 bases, J lost 4 bases, and 4 bases stayed unmatched. Per germline, CDR1 MNHEY and CDR2 SMNVEV (reference sequence). The CDR3 reads CASSLSTSGVYEQYF. CDR3 in DNA: TGTGCCAGCAGTTTATCGACTAGCGGAGTTTACGAGCAGTACTTC.

This clone was seen a single time. The genes are TRBV28 and TRBJ2-7, with 9 bases matching TRBD1. Looked up from germline, CDR1 is MDHEN and CDR2 is SYDVKM. The CDR3 sequence is 16 residues long. J was trimmed by 3 bases and V by 4 bases; bases with no gene match: 10. In DNA form, the CDR3 reads TGTGCCAGCAGTTCGCCCCAAGGGACAGGGCTCTACGAGCAGTACTTC. Protein sequence: CASSSPQGTGLYEQYF.

The chain employs TRBV6-1 and TRBJ2-3; TRBD1 matches at 8 bases. After removal of 6 bases from V and 2 bases from J, the junction contained 1 base not matched to a gene. CDR1 MNHNS and CDR2 SASEGT come from the germline V gene. The CDR3 totals 13 residues. The CDR3 loop reads CASRQGATDTQYF. CDR3 bases: TGTGCCAGCAGGCAGGGGGCCACAGATACGCAGTATTTT.

This clone is a singleton in its sample. V is TRBV6-1 and J is TRBJ1-5; D is perhaps TRBD1 (6 bases). The CDR3 runs 13 residues. Trimming shortened V by 6 bases and J by 3 bases, and 9 bases separated the two germline ends. Germline loops: CDR1 MNHNS, CDR2 SASEGT. The CDR3 coding sequence is TGTGCCAGCAGAGACAGGACCAATCAGCCCCAGCATTTT. Protein sequence: CASRDRTNQPQHF.

V gene TRBV11-2 combines with J gene TRBJ2-5; unclear D gene. The CDR3 contains 14 residues. Looked up from germline, CDR1 is SGHAT and CDR2 is FQNNGV. Deletions cut 1 base from V and 1 base from J, with 7 bases between. CDR3 sequence (DNA): TGTGCCAGCAGCTTAGTAAGCGTCCAAGAGACCCAGTACTTC. Amino acids: CASSLVSVQETQYF.

The chain recombines TRBV4-3 with TRBJ1-2; TRBD1 agrees at 9 bases. V trimming: 0 bases; J trimming: 4 bases; junction bases outside the gene matches: 6. Germline CDR1 LGHNA, CDR2 YSLEER. CDR3 length: 16 residues. The DNA of the CDR3 is TGCGCCAGCAGCCAAGAGGGGACAGGGCTCGTCTATGGCTACACCTTC. Translated: CASSQEGTGLVYGYTF.

V and J are TRBV27 and TRBJ2-1; 14 bases fit TRBD2. Germline V gene sequence: CDR1 MNHEY, CDR2 SMNVEV (reference sequence). The V and J ends lost 5 bases and 5 bases, in that order; junction bases with no gene match: 5. There are 16 residues in the CDR3. The CDR3 DNA reads TGTGCCAGCAGTCTCGGGACTAGCGGGAGTAACAATGAGCAGTTCTTC. As protein: CASSLGTSGSNNEQFF.

In its sample, this clone was seen once. This chain connects TRBV7-6 to TRBJ2-3, with 7 bases fitting TRBD2. Germline V gene sequence: CDR1 SGHVS, CDR2 FNYEAQ. V was clipped by 1 base and J by 5 bases; unmatched bases: 12. The CDR3 loop spans 17 amino acids. CDR3 nucleotides: TGTGCCAGCAGCTTAGGGTTGCGGGGGAAGCAGATAGATACGCAGTATTTT. Translating gives CASSLGLRGKQIDTQYF.

This clone occurred once. The V gene is TRBV14, the J gene TRBJ2-1; D gene ambiguous. Deletions cut 0 bases from V and 5 bases from J, with 11 bases between. Germline V gene sequence: CDR1 SGHDN, CDR2 FVKESK. The CDR3 runs 15 residues. CDR3 nucleotide sequence: TGTGCCAGCAGCCAAGATAGCTTAGTCCACAATGAGCAGTTCTTC. Its translation: CASSQDSLVHNEQFF.

This chain uses TRBV6-5 with TRBJ1-1; D may be TRBD1 (5 bases). Per germline, CDR1 MNHEY and CDR2 SVGAGI. This CDR3 has 14 residues. V was shortened by 3 bases and J by 3 bases, with 11 bases between the two germline ends. The CDR3 coding sequence is TGTGCCAGCAGTTATTTTAGGGGCCACACTGAAGCTTTCTTT. Translated, it gives CASSYFRGHTEAFF.

This sequence joins TRBV4-1 and TRBJ1-5; weak D call: TRBD1 (5 bases). Germline V gene sequence: CDR1 MGHRA, CDR2 YSYEKL. With 0 bases removed from V and 2 bases from J, the gap between germline ends came to 8 bases. The CDR3 totals 15 residues. This CDR3 reads CASSQDPTGNQPQHF. The DNA for the CDR3 is TGCGCCAGCAGCCAAGACCCGACAGGCAATCAGCCCCAGCATTTT.

The chain links TRBV28 to TRBJ1-1; 7 bases are a match to TRBD1. From germline, CDR1 is MDHEN and CDR2 SYDVKM. Trimming removed 9 bases from V and 0 bases from J; junction bases left unmatched: 10. The CDR3 has 15 residues. Here the CDR3 reads CASRQGNGVNTEAFF. CDR3 in DNA: TGTGCCAGTAGACAGGGAAACGGGGTGAACACTGAAGCTTTCTTT.

The V gene is TRBV5-5, the J gene TRBJ2-7; D is ambiguous. V was shortened by 0 bases and J by 6 bases, with 7 bases between the two germline ends. CDR1 is SGHKS and CDR2 is YYEKEE in the germline V gene (reference sequence). The CDR3 has 12 amino acids. The CDR3 protein is CASSLGGFEQYF. The CDR3 nucleotides are TGTGCCAGCAGCTTGGGAGGATTCGAGCAGTACTTC. Filled out from reference TRBV5-5 and TRBJ2-7, the complete variable domain reads DAGVTQSPTHLIKTRGQQVTLRCSPISGHKSVSWYQQVLGQGPQFIFQYYEKEERGRGNFPDRFSARQFPNYSSELNVNALLLGDSALYLCASSLGGFEQYFGPGTRLTVT.

This clone occurred a few times. CDR3 nucleotides: TGTGCCAGCAGCTTCCCAGGGACAGAGGATGGCTACACCTTC. It yields the protein CASSFPGTEDGYTF. The chain joins TRBV7-9 to TRBJ1-2; TRBD1 matches 7 bases. J lost 6 bases, V lost 3 bases, and 7 bases had no gene match. This CDR3 is 14 amino acids long. The germline V gene has CDR1 SEHNR and CDR2 FQNEAQ (reference sequence).

This clone has more than one count but fewer than ten. The V gene is TRBV4-3, the J gene TRBJ1-4, with 10 bases identical to TRBD1. There are 20 residues in the CDR3. V trimming: 0 bases; J trimming: 6 bases; junction bases outside the gene matches: 16. CDR1 is LGHNA, CDR2 YSLEER, per germline. The CDR3 loop is CASSQEPPGTGVLGDEKLFF. CDR3 sequence (DNA): TGCGCCAGCAGCCAAGAGCCACCCGGGACAGGGGTTTTAGGGGATGAAAAACTGTTTTTT.

This sequence joins TRBV27 and TRBJ2-1; D is perhaps TRBD2 (5 bases). V was pared by 5 bases and J by 7 bases, with 18 bases between. Germline V gives CDR1 MNHEY, CDR2 SMNVEV (reference sequence). The CDR3 covers 15 residues. The CDR3, as DNA: TGTGCCAGCAGTCCTATACTAGGGTACATAAATGAGCAGTTCTTC. This codes for CASSPILGYINEQFF.

This clone appeared a few times. V and J are TRBV4-3 and TRBJ1-3; tentative D call: TRBD1 (5 bases). The V and J ends lost 0 bases and 3 bases respectively, with 12 bases between them. CDR1 is LGHNA and CDR2 is YSLEER in the germline V gene. There are 16 residues in the CDR3. The CDR3 DNA is TGCGCCAGCAGCCAAGAGACAGAACACCGTGGAAACACCATATATTTT. Translated, it gives CASSQETEHRGNTIYF.

This clone has only a few counts. CDR3 bases: TGTGCCTCACAGGGAGTGAGTTGGGAAAAACTGTTTTTT. Its protein is CASQGVSWEKLFF. The chain carries TRBV12-5 and TRBJ1-4, with TRBD1 as a possible D gene (6 bases). CDR1 LGHNT and CDR2 FRNRAP come from the germline V gene. The CDR3 is 13 residues long. Looking up the rest from reference TRBV12-5 and TRBJ1-4 gives the full variable domain: DARVTQTPRHKVTEMGQEVTMRCQPILGHNTVFWYRQTMMQGLELLAYFRNRAPLDDSGMPKDRFSAEMPDATLATLKIQPSEPRDSAVYFCASQGVSWEKLFFGSGTQLSVL.

V is TRBV4-1 and J is TRBJ2-7; tentatively, D is TRBD2 (5 bases). V lost 1 base to trimming and J lost 0 bases, with 7 bases between them. In germline, CDR1 is MGHRA, CDR2 YSYEKL. This CDR3 region has 14 residues. The CDR3 is CASSQGTDSYEQYF. The CDR3 coding sequence is TGCGCCAGCAGCCAAGGGACTGACTCCTACGAGCAGTACTTC.